These 17 T cell receptor beta chains originate from one sample sequenced in a study of brain T cells in children with intractable seizures. This table comes from immunoSEQ multiplex PCR, and its TCRdb copy is limited to in-frame clones, with some not included. The sample includes approximately 41,000 clones, 80% to 95% of them seen just once. Sequences were derived from peripheral blood, sampled at surgery. Source of these receptors: a girl aged 2-10 years with tuberous sclerosis and intractable seizures.

This sequence joins TRBV5-6 and TRBJ2-7, with a tentative D call TRBD2 (5 bases). Per germline, CDR1 SGHDT and CDR2 YYEEEE. Trimming left V 3 bases short and J 5 bases short, with 15 bases between. The CDR3 has 14 residues. The CDR3 DNA reads TGTGCCAGCAGCTCCCCTCGAGGGCGGGACGAGCAGTACTTC. This gives the protein CASSSPRGRDEQYF.

The chain is built from TRBV7-2 and TRBJ2-7, with D tentatively TRBD1 (5 bases). CDR1 and CDR2 (germline): SGHTA, FQGNSA. Deletions cut 1 base from V and 4 bases from J, with 14 bases between. The CDR3 runs to 15 residues. CDR3 protein: CASSLVIGDSYEQYF. CDR3 coding DNA: TGTGCCAGCAGCTTAGTTATTGGAGACAGTTACGAGCAGTACTTC. Using reference TRBV7-2 and TRBJ2-7 for the parts outside the CDR3, the full variable domain is GAGVSQSPSNKVTEKGKDVELRCDPISGHTALYWYRQSLGQGLEFLIYFQGNSAPDKSGLPSDRFSAERTGGSVSTLTIQRTQQEDSAVYLCASSLVIGDSYEQYFGPGTRLTVT.

This rearrangement joins TRBV18 to TRBJ1-2; 7 bases line up with TRBD1. Looked up from germline, CDR1 is KGHSH and CDR2 is LQKENI. This CDR3 has 14 residues. V lost 2 bases and J lost 10; bases outside the gene matches: 10. The CDR3 sequence is CASSPALQGFDYTF. For the CDR3, the DNA is TGTGCCAGCTCACCAGCGTTACAGGGGTTTGACTACACCTTC.

The chain combines TRBV7-9 with TRBJ2-1; D remains ambiguous. CDR1 and CDR2 (germline): SEHNR, FQNEAQ (reference sequence). With 5 bases removed from V and 4 bases from J, the gap between germline ends came to 9 bases. This CDR3 has 13 amino acids. CDR3 amino acids: CASSGDQYNEQFF. CDR3 bases: TGTGCCAGCAGCGGAGACCAATACAATGAGCAGTTCTTC.

This clone was observed a single time. The chain links TRBV7-3 to TRBJ2-1; 13 positions agree with TRBD2. CDR1 is SGHTA, CDR2 FQGTGA, per germline. This CDR3 contains 15 residues. The V and J ends lost 3 bases and 6 bases, in that order; junction bases with no gene match: 2. CDR3 residues: CASSFTSGGANEQFF. Here the CDR3 DNA reads TGTGCCAGCAGCTTCACTAGCGGGGGGGCCAATGAGCAGTTCTTC.

This chain connects TRBV20-1 to TRBJ2-3; weak D call: TRBD1 (6 bases). V was pared by 3 bases and J by 5 bases, with 9 bases between. The germline V gene encodes CDR1 DFQATT and CDR2 SNEGSKA (reference sequence). The CDR3 consists of 12 residues. The CDR3 reads CSASQGRDTQYF. CDR3 bases: TGCAGTGCTAGTCAGGGGAGAGATACGCAGTATTTT.

The V and J genes are TRBV7-3 and TRBJ2-5, with TRBD2 identical over 13 bases. V shed 1 base and J 1 base; nucleotides not matched to a gene: 6. CDR1 is SGHTA, CDR2 FQGTGA, per germline. The CDR3 sequence is 18 residues long. CDR3 nucleotides: TGTGCCAGCAGCTTAAGGACTAGCGGGGGCCCGACCCAAGAGACCCAGTACTTC. Translated, it gives CASSLRTSGGPTQETQYF.

This clone showed up just once. In this CDR3 the conserved last residue, phenylalanine or tryptophan, is missing, so a read error is likely. The rearrangement uses TRBV29-1 and TRBJ1-2; D might be TRBD1 (5 bases). The CDR3 is made up of 15 amino acids. CDR1 is SQVTM, CDR2 ANQGSEA, per germline. Deletions cut 0 bases from V and 4 bases from J, with 15 bases between. CDR3 region: CSVEDPGEGSYGYTL. DNA for the CDR3: TGCAGCGTTGAAGATCCGGGGGAGGGCTCCTATGGCTACACCCTC.

V and J are TRBV18 and TRBJ1-2; 7 nucleotides agree with TRBD1. The CDR3 runs 13 residues. Per the germline V gene, CDR1 is KGHSH and CDR2 is LQKENI. Germline trimming cut 5 bases from V and 6 bases from J; bases unmatched to any gene: 6. This CDR3 reads CASSRDSQHGYTF. CDR3 DNA sequence: TGTGCCAGCTCAAGGGACAGCCAACATGGCTACACCTTC.

This clone appeared a few times. V is TRBV6-4 and J is TRBJ1-1, with TRBD1 as a possible D gene (5 bases). The CDR3 runs 13 residues. The V and J ends lost 7 bases and 1 base respectively, with 10 bases between them. From germline, CDR1 is MRHNA and CDR2 SNTAGT. The CDR3 nucleotides are TGTGCCAGCAAGATGACAGCGAACACTGAAGCTTTCTTT. This gives the protein CASKMTANTEAFF.

This clone was recorded only once. The chain links TRBV4-1 to TRBJ1-4; D gene ambiguous. Trimming shortened V by 0 bases and J by 8 bases, and 13 bases separated the two germline ends. From germline, CDR1 is MGHRA and CDR2 YSYEKL. This CDR3 comprises 15 residues. The CDR3 region has the DNA TGCGCCAGCAGCCAAGATATGCCCCCGAGGGAAAAACTGTTTTTT. Translation gives CASSQDMPPREKLFF.

The V gene is TRBV7-8, the J gene TRBJ1-1, with TRBD1 matching over 7 bases. Trimming removed 3 bases from V and 5 bases from J; junction bases left unmatched: 6. CDR1 is SGHVS and CDR2 is FQNEAQ in the germline V gene. The CDR3 consists of 14 residues. The CDR3 DNA reads as TGTGCCAGCAGCTTGACAGGGAGATCGACTGAAGCTTTCTTT. Amino acid sequence: CASSLTGRSTEAFF.

The V and J genes are TRBV4-1 and TRBJ1-4, with D unclear. The CDR3 totals 17 residues. CDR1 and CDR2 (germline): MGHRA, YSYEKL. Trimming removed 0 bases at V and 7 bases at J, with 18 bases between. CDR3 coding DNA: TGCGCCAGCAGCCAAGATAGCCTCCGGGTATTTAGTGAAAAACTGTTTTTT. It is translated as CASSQDSLRVFSEKLFF.

The V and J genes are TRBV30 and TRBJ2-1; TRBD2 might be the D (6 bases). The CDR3 runs 12 residues. Germline V CDR1 and CDR2: GTSNPN, SVGIG (reference sequence). V lost 0 bases, J lost 9 bases, and 9 bases lay in between. CDR3 DNA: TGTGCCTGGAGTGTATTGGGAGGTGAGCAGTTCTTC. It encodes CAWSVLGGEQFF.

The J gene is TRBJ1-4, the V gene TRBV9; TRBD1 is a possible D gene (5 bases). This CDR3 region has 17 residues. Deletions cut 0 bases from V and 10 bases from J, with 22 bases between. Germline CDR1 reads SGDLS; CDR2 reads YYNGEE. In DNA, the CDR3 is TGTGCCAGCAGCGTAGCAGGGTACGAACCCCGGATCCCAAAACTGTTTTTT. Translation: CASSVAGYEPRIPKLFF.

The chain recombines TRBV9 with TRBJ1-6; TRBD1 matches 7 bases. The length of the CDR3 is 14 residues. Germline loops: CDR1 SGDLS, CDR2 YYNGEE. V lost 4 bases to trimming and J lost 6 bases; unmatched junction nucleotides: 4. The CDR3 sequence: CASSLGQANSPLHF. As DNA, the CDR3 is TGTGCCAGCAGCCTCGGACAGGCTAATTCACCCCTCCACTTT.

The chain uses TRBV4-1 and TRBJ1-1; D remains ambiguous. The CDR3 totals 13 residues. V was shortened by 0 bases and J by 5 bases, with 7 bases between the two germline ends. Germline V CDR1 and CDR2: MGHRA, YSYEKL. This CDR3 reads CASSQDVRTEAFF. CDR3 sequence (DNA): TGCGCCAGCAGCCAAGATGTGCGAACTGAAGCTTTCTTT.